The rows below give T cell receptor beta chains drawn from one sample of a study of T cells in tumors after PD-1 blockade. Using immunoSEQ multiplex PCR, the repertoire was profiled, and TCRdb retains in-frame clones only, with some absent. The top ten hold approximately 4.5% of the sample, which has about 63,000 clones, approximately 79% seen once. The input for sequencing was PBMCs, taken after anti-PD-1 treatment. These receptors originate from a human donor with basal cell carcinoma. Both conserved end residues are part of each CDR3. D genes are given only for firm matches. Some rows mark clone size as missing; the rest say once, few, many or name a class of expanded clone.

j_call | v_call | d_call | clone_size | cdr3_aa | cdr3_nt
TRBJ1-1 | TRBV5-4 | . | . | CASSLASDLNTEAFF | TGTGCCAGCAGCTTGGCGAGCGACCTGAACACTGAAGCTTTCTTT
TRBJ1-2 | TRBV20-1 | . | . | CSARGDGYTF | TGCAGTGCTAGAGGGGATGGCTACACCTTC
TRBJ2-7 | TRBV7-2 | . | few | CASSPGALSYEQYF | TGTGCCAGCAGTCCAGGGGCCCTCTCCTACGAGCAGTACTTC
TRBJ2-5 | TRBV5-1 | . | . | CASSLVKMSAGEVRETQYF | TGCGCCAGCAGCTTGGTGAAGATGTCGGCAGGGGAGGTTCGAGAGACCCAGTACTTC
TRBJ2-6 | TRBV7-9 | . | . | CASWASGANVLTF | TGTGCCAGCTGGGCCTCTGGGGCCAACGTCCTGACTTTC
TRBJ1-2 | TRBV30 | . | . | CAWSRQAQNYGYTF | TGTGCCTGGAGTAGGCAGGCCCAGAACTATGGCTACACCTTC
TRBJ2-3 | TRBV2 | . | . | CASSASRTDTQYF | TGTGCCAGCAGTGCTAGTCGAACAGATACGCAGTATTTT
TRBJ2-3 | TRBV7-9 | . | . | CASSLVRGGADTQYF | TGTGCCAGCAGCTTAGTGAGGGGGGGAGCAGATACGCAGTATTTT
TRBJ1-2 | TRBV5-1 | . | . | CASREGGGTFYGYTF | TGCGCCAGCAGGGAGGGAGGAGGGACCTTCTATGGCTACACCTTC
TRBJ2-3 | TRBV21-1 | . | few | CASSKKRDSTDTQYF | TGTGCCAGCAGCAAAAAAAGGGACAGCACAGATACGCAGTATTTT
TRBJ1-5 | TRBV2 | . | . | CASGEQGTSNQPQHF | TGTGCCAGCGGGGAACAGGGAACTAGCAATCAGCCCCAGCATTTT
TRBJ1-1 | TRBV11-3 | . | few | CASSLDRTGTEAFF | TGTGCCAGCAGCTTAGATCGAACGGGCACTGAAGCTTTCTTT
TRBJ1-2 | TRBV30 | . | . | CAWSVRPLEGYTF | TGTGCCTGGAGTGTACGGCCTTTGGAAGGCTACACCTTC